Each of the 27 T cell receptor beta chains below was sequenced from the same sample in a study of T-cell reconstitution after alpha-beta-depleted transplantation in children. Unique molecular identifiers featured in how the TCRbeta library was prepared. TCRdb re-called the PCR reads with MiXCR, one entry per CDR3 protein. This sample carries 700,000 to 850,000 distinct CDR3 sequences, approximately 15% of them seen once, and the ten largest clones take around 5.3%. The specimen comprised PBMCs, mostly from graft donor cells, sampled 360 days after TCRalphabeta/CD19-depleted stem cell transplant. These receptors were collected from a male patient younger than 18 who had a stem cell transplant for acute lymphoblastic leukemia, so the T cells may come from the graft donor.

This clonotype occurred a few times. The chain employs TRBV24-1 and TRBJ2-5, with TRBD2 matching 8 bases. Looked up from germline, CDR1 is KGHDR and CDR2 is SFDVKD. With 3 bases clipped from V and 6 bases from J, the junction kept 8 bases outside the gene matches. This CDR3 region has 15 residues. The CDR3 DNA is TGTGCCACCAGTGATACCCGGACTAGCACGAAGACCCAGTACTTC. Amino acid sequence: CATSDTRTSTKTQYF.

The rearrangement links TRBV11-3 to TRBJ2-2, with D possibly being TRBD2 (5 bases). The CDR3 loop spans 17 amino acids. Per germline, CDR1 SGHNT and CDR2 YENEEA. V lost 3 bases and J 4 bases, leaving 18 bases between the germline ends. The CDR3 nucleotides read TGTGCCAGCAGCTTTCGAAGGTCCTCACGGGGCACCGGGGAGCTGTTTTTT. As protein: CASSFRRSSRGTGELFF.

This chain joins TRBV6-1 and TRBJ2-5; 9 nucleotides align to TRBD2. This CDR3 is built from 14 residues. Germline CDR1 MNHNS, CDR2 SASEGT. After removal of 6 bases from V and 9 bases from J, the junction contained 11 bases not matched to a gene. The CDR3 DNA sequence: TGTGCCAGCAGCCCTTTAGGTAGCGGGAGCTCCCAGTACTTC. This encodes CASSPLGSGSSQYF.

This clonotype was observed many times. The V and J genes are TRBV12-3 or TRBV12-4 and TRBJ2-2; D unresolved. The V gene lost 6 bases and the J gene lost 0 bases, with 11 bases spanning the gap. The CDR3 runs 15 residues. The CDR3 sequence: CASSPRHPNTGELFF. The CDR3 bases are TGTGCCAGCAGCCCGAGACACCCGAACACCGGGGAGCTGTTTTTT.

In DNA form, the CDR3 reads TGTGCCAGCAGCTCCCAATCAGGTACGCAGTATTTT. Protein product: CASSSQSGTQYF. The rearrangement uses TRBV7-3 and TRBJ2-3; no clear D gene. Germline-derived CDR1 and CDR2 are SGHTA and FQGTGA. This CDR3 region has 12 residues. V gave up 4 bases and J gave up 8 bases, with 10 bases separating them.

This clonotype was seen more than once but under ten times. This sequence joins TRBV20-1 and TRBJ2-2; 15 bases align to TRBD2. V was pared by 2 bases and J by 5 bases, with 15 bases of the junction left unmatched. CDR1 and CDR2 from the germline V gene are DFQATT and SNEGSKA (reference sequence). CDR3 length: 20 residues. Written as DNA, the CDR3 is TGCAGTGCTAGAACTCGCCGGTCCGGGACTAGCGGGAGGCGTACCGGGGAGCTGTTTTTT. Encoded protein: CSARTRRSGTSGRRTGELFF.

CDR3 DNA sequence: TGTGCCAGCACCGAGGGGGGCGGGGAGCTGTTTTTT. The encoded protein is CASTEGGGELFF. The rearrangement uses TRBV4-2 and TRBJ2-2; D tentatively fits TRBD1 or TRBD2 (6 bases each). The CDR3 is 12 amino acids. The V end was cut by 7 bases, the J end by 7 bases, with 10 bases between. Germline values: CDR1 LGHNA, CDR2 YNFKEQ.

This clonotype has only a few counts. The chain combines TRBV7-6 with TRBJ2-1; D possibly matches TRBD1 or TRBD2 (5 bases each). Between the trimmed V and J ends, which lost 5 bases and 2 bases, there was a span of 13 bases. CDR1 SGHVS and CDR2 FNYEAQ come from the germline V gene. CDR3 length equals 15 residues. The CDR3 DNA follows: TGTGCCAGCAGCCCCGGGGCTAACGCCTACAATGAGCAGTTCTTC. Translation: CASSPGANAYNEQFF.

This clonotype was recorded many times. The chain is built from TRBV5-1 and TRBJ2-7; unclear D gene. CDR1 is SGHRS and CDR2 is YFSETQ in the germline V gene. Trimming removed 0 bases from V and 7 bases from J, with 14 bases in between. CDR3 length equals 14 residues. The CDR3 loop is CASSLGGFKVEQYF. The CDR3 coding sequence is TGCGCCAGCAGCTTGGGTGGGTTCAAGGTGGAGCAGTACTTC. Together with reference TRBV5-1 and TRBJ2-7, the CDR3 gives the full variable domain: KAGVTQTPRYLIKTRGQQVTLSCSPISGHRSVSWYQQTPGQGLQFLFEYFSETQRNKGNFPGRFSGRQFSNSRSEMNVSTLELGDSALYLCASSLGGFKVEQYFGPGTRLTVT.

The J gene is TRBJ2-7, the V gene TRBV5-8; D is undetermined. There are 15 residues in the CDR3. In germline, CDR1 is SGHTS, CDR2 YDEGEE. Between the trimmed V and J ends, which lost 3 bases and 0 bases, there was a span of 13 bases. CDR3 sequence (DNA): TGTGCCAGCAGCTCACAGCTCCTCGGCTCCTACGAGCAGTACTTC. This translates into CASSSQLLGSYEQYF.

A few counts support this clonotype. The chain combines TRBV27 with TRBJ2-7; D may be TRBD2 (5 bases). CDR3 size: 11 residues. The V end was cut by 8 bases, the J end by 3 bases, with 8 bases between. Germline CDR1 MNHEY, CDR2 SMNVEV (reference sequence). In DNA, the CDR3 is TGTGCCAGCCGGAGGCTCTACGAGCAGTACTTC. It yields the protein CASRRLYEQYF.

The chain employs TRBV20-1 and TRBJ1-2; D is unresolved. Trimming removed 2 bases at V and 7 bases at J, with 14 bases between. The CDR3 consists of 13 residues. Germline values: CDR1 DFQATT, CDR2 SNEGSKA (reference sequence). The CDR3 spells CSARSGIESGYTF. The CDR3 coding sequence is TGCAGTGCTAGAAGCGGGATAGAATCTGGCTACACCTTC.

The chain's CDR3 is CASSVALRPHQETQYF. The CDR3 coding sequence is TGTGCCAGCAGCGTAGCCCTCCGGCCCCACCAAGAGACCCAGTACTTC. The chain couples TRBV9 to TRBJ2-5; D gene unclear. Between the trimmed V and J ends, which lost 0 bases and 0 bases, there was a span of 12 bases. This CDR3 comprises 16 residues. Germline V gene data show CDR1 as SGDLS and CDR2 as YYNGEE.

The table lists this clonotype with many counts. The V gene is TRBV7-6, the J gene TRBJ2-3, with TRBD2 identical over 9 bases. There are 14 residues in the CDR3. CDR1 and CDR2 from the germline V gene are SGHVS and FNYEAQ. Losses at the gene ends were 5 bases for V and 5 bases for J; bases not matched to a gene: 5. The CDR3 DNA reads as TGTGCCAGCAGCGCGGGAGGGGCTGGAGATACGCAGTATTTT. Translating it yields CASSAGGAGDTQYF.

This clonotype showed up many times. The V gene is TRBV12-3 or TRBV12-4, the J gene TRBJ2-1, with TRBD1 as a possible D gene (5 bases). The CDR3 sequence is 15 residues long. The V end was cut by 1 base, the J end by 6 bases, with 13 bases between. In DNA, the CDR3 is TGTGCCAGCAGTTTAGGGGGCGGCAGAACCAATGAGCAGTTCTTC. It codes for CASSLGGGRTNEQFF.

This clonotype turned up a few times. The CDR3 coding sequence is TGTGCCAGCAGCTCTAGGGAGAGACGCGGGAGGGCCTCCTACAATGAGCAGTTCTTC. It is translated as CASSSRERRGRASYNEQFF. The rearrangement joins TRBV11-2 to TRBJ2-1, with TRBD2 identical over 9 bases. CDR1 is SGHAT, CDR2 FQNNGV, per germline. J gave up 0 bases and V 4 bases, and 13 bases lay outside the gene matches. CDR3 size: 19 residues.

This clonotype appeared a few times. The chain recombines TRBV12-3 or TRBV12-4 with TRBJ2-7; 8 nucleotides match TRBD2. The CDR3 is made up of 12 amino acids. With V trimmed by 6 bases and J by 2 bases, 0 bases remained unmatched. CDR3 nucleotide sequence: TGTGCCAGCAGGCGGGAGGCCTACGAGCAGTACTTC. Translated, it gives CASRREAYEQYF.

The sample holds a few counts of this clonotype. V and J are TRBV5-1 and TRBJ2-5; D possibly uses TRBD1 or TRBD2 (5 bases each). The CDR3 loop spans 15 amino acids. The V gene lost 0 bases and the J gene lost 4 bases, with 13 bases spanning the gap. Germline V CDR1 and CDR2: SGHRS, YFSETQ. The CDR3 loop is CASSLEGAGGETQYF. The CDR3 nucleotides are TGCGCCAGCAGCTTGGAAGGTGCTGGGGGAGAGACCCAGTACTTC.

This clonotype was recorded a few times. The chain couples TRBV19 to TRBJ2-1, with TRBD2 as a possible D gene (6 bases). The CDR3 runs to 15 residues. V was trimmed by 6 bases and J by 6 bases, leaving 18 bases between them. Germline CDR1 LNHDA, CDR2 SQIVND (reference sequence). CDR3 region: CASSRLGGVGNEQFF. CDR3 sequence (DNA): TGTGCCAGTAGCAGACTAGGTGGGGTTGGCAATGAGCAGTTCTTC.

Many counts were recorded for this clonotype. This sequence joins TRBV7-2 and TRBJ2-1; perhaps D is TRBD1 or TRBD2 (5 bases each). The CDR3 is made up of 13 amino acids. The germline V gene encodes CDR1 SGHTA and CDR2 FQGNSA. The germline V and J ends were trimmed by 5 bases and 9 bases, with 14 bases remaining between them. CDR3 loop: CASSTDGGTEQFF. The CDR3 DNA is TGTGCCAGCAGCACAGATGGGGGAACTGAGCAGTTCTTC. The full variable domain, in which reference TRBV7-2 and TRBJ2-1 provide the parts outside the CDR3, is GAGVSQSPSNKVTEKGKDVELRCDPISGHTALYWYRQSLGQGLEFLIYFQGNSAPDKSGLPSDRFSAERTGGSVSTLTIQRTQQEDSAVYLCASSTDGGTEQFFGPGTRLTVL.

This clonotype occurred a few times. The V and J genes are TRBV20-1 and TRBJ1-3; D possibly corresponds to TRBD1 (5 bases). Germline values: CDR1 DFQATT, CDR2 SNEGSKA (reference sequence). The CDR3 spans 15 residues. Trimming took 5 bases from V and 4 from J, leaving 18 bases between them. CDR3 protein: CSALPGAGRGNTIYF. The CDR3, as DNA: TGCAGTGCTCTACCCGGGGCAGGGCGGGGAAACACCATATATTTT.

This clonotype has just a few counts. The chain employs TRBV5-1 and TRBJ2-7; possibly TRBD2 for D (5 bases). Trimming stripped 2 bases from V and 6 bases from J, with 18 bases between. Germline V lookup: CDR1 SGHRS, CDR2 YFSETQ. This CDR3 contains 15 residues. The CDR3 sequence: CASSFDVREVAEQYF. As DNA, the CDR3 is TGCGCCAGCAGCTTTGATGTACGGGAAGTTGCCGAGCAGTACTTC.

This clonotype was seen a few times. The chain recombines TRBV12-3 or TRBV12-4 with TRBJ2-5, with D unclear. V was clipped by 6 bases and J by 4 bases, with 18 bases between them. This CDR3 contains 15 residues. This chain's CDR3 is CASRSIGEPGETQYF. The CDR3 DNA reads TGTGCCAGCAGAAGTATTGGAGAGCCCGGAGAGACCCAGTACTTC.

This clonotype was detected a few times. The chain couples TRBV3-1 to TRBJ2-3, with D possibly matching TRBD2 (6 bases). V was shortened by 4 bases and J by 4 bases, with 15 bases between the two germline ends. Germline CDR1 is LGHDT and CDR2 is YNNKEL (reference sequence). The CDR3 length is 15 residues. The CDR3 DNA is TGTGCCAGCAGCCTCTATCCGGAGGGCTCAGATACGCAGTATTTT. Protein sequence: CASSLYPEGSDTQYF.

The V gene is TRBV11-2, the J gene TRBJ2-7, with 12 nucleotides matching TRBD1. The CDR3 is made up of 15 amino acids. Germline-derived CDR1 and CDR2 are SGHAT and FQNNGV. The V segment lost 4 bases and the J segment 6 bases; nucleotides outside the gene matches: 7. The CDR3 coding sequence is TGTGCCAGCAGCTACGGGACAGGGGGCTTAGGCGAGCAGTACTTC. Residues: CASSYGTGGLGEQYF. The full variable domain, in which reference TRBV11-2 and TRBJ2-7 provide the parts outside the CDR3, is EAGVAQSPRYKIIEKRQSVAFWCNPISGHATLYWYQQILGQGPKLLIQFQNNGVVDDSQLPKDRFSAERLKGVDSTLKIQPAKLEDSAVYLCASSYGTGGLGEQYFGPGTRLTVT.

This clonotype was counted many times. The genes are TRBV4-1 and TRBJ1-1; the D is unclear. Germline V gene data show CDR1 as MGHRA and CDR2 as YSYEKL. CDR3 length: 14 amino acids. The germline V and J ends were trimmed by 0 bases and 4 bases, with 9 bases remaining between them. CDR3 sequence (DNA): TGCGCCAGCAGCCAAGATATATGGAGCACTGAAGCTTTCTTT. Translating it yields CASSQDIWSTEAFF.

The chain's CDR3 is CATSRAAQGGWINANTGELFF. CDR3 nucleotide sequence: TGTGCCACCAGCAGAGCCGCACAGGGAGGGTGGATAAACGCGAACACCGGGGAGCTGTTTTTT. The chain employs TRBV15 and TRBJ2-2; weak D call: TRBD2 (7 bases). The CDR3 runs to 21 residues. Germline CDR1 and CDR2: LNHNV and YYDKDF (reference sequence). Trimming pared 1 base from V and 0 bases from J, leaving 24 bases between.